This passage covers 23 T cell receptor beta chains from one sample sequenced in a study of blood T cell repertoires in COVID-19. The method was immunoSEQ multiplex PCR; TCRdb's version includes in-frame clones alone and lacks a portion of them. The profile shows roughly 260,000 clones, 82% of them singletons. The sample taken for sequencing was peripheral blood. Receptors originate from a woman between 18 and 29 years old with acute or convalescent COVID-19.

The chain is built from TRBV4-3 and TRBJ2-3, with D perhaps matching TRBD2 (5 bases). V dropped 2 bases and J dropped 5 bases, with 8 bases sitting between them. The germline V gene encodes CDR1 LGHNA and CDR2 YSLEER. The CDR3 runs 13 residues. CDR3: CASSQLEGDTQYF. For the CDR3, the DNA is TGCGCCAGCAGCCAACTCGAGGGAGATACGCAGTATTTT.

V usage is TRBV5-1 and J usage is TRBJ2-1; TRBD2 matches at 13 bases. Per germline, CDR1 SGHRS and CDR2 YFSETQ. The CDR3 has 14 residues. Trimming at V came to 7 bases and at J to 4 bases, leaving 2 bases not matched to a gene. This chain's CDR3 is CASGLAGEYNEQFF. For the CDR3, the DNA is TGCGCCAGCGGACTAGCGGGAGAGTACAATGAGCAGTTCTTC.

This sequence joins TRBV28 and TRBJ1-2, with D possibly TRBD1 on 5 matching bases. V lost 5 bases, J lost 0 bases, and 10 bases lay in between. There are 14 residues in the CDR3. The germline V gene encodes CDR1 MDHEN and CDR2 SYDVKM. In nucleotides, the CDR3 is TGTGCCAGCAGTCCCGGGGGAACTAACTATGGCTACACCTTC. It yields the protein CASSPGGTNYGYTF.

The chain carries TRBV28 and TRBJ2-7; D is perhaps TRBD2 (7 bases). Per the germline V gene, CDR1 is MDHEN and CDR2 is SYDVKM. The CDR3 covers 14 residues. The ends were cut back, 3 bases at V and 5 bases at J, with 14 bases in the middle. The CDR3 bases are TGTGCCAGCAGTTTCGGGGGGCAGGGGAACGAGCAGTACTTC. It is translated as CASSFGGQGNEQYF. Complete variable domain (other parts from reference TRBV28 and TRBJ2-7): DVKVTQSSRYLVKRTGEKVFLECVQDMDHENMFWYRQDPGLGLRLIYFSYDVKMKEKGDIPEGYSVSREKKERFSLILESASTNQTSMYLCASSFGGQGNEQYFGPGTRLTVT.

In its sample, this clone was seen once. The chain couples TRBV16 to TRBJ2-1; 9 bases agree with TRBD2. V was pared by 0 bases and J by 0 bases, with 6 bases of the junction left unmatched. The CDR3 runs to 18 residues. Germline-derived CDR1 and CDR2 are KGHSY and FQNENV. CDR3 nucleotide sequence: TGTGCCAGCAGCCAATCACCTAGCGGGGCTAGCTCCTACAATGAGCAGTTCTTC. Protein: CASSQSPSGASSYNEQFF.

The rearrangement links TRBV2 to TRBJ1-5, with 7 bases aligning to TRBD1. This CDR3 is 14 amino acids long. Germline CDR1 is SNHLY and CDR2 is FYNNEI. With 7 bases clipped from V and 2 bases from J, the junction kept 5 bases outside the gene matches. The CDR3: CASKGGAGNQPQHF. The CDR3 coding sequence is TGTGCCAGCAAAGGGGGCGCCGGCAATCAGCCCCAGCATTTT.

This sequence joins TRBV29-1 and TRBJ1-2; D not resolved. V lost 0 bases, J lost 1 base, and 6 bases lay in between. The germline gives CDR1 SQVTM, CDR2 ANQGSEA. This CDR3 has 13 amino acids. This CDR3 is CSVEDPFNYGYTF. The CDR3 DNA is TGCAGCGTTGAAGATCCGTTTAACTATGGCTACACCTTC.

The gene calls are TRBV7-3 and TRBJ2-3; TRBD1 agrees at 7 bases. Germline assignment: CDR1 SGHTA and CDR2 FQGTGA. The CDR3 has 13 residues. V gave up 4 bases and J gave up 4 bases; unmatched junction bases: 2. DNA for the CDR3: TGTGCCAGCAGCTCCGGACAGGCAGATACGCAGTATTTT. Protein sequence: CASSSGQADTQYF.

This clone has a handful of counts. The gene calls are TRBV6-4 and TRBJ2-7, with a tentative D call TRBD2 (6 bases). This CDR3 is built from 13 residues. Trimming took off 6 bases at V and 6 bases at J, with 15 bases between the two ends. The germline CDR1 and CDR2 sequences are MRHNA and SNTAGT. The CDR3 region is CASRGQEGCEQYF. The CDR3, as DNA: TGTGCCAGCAGGGGCCAGGAGGGCTGCGAGCAGTACTTC.

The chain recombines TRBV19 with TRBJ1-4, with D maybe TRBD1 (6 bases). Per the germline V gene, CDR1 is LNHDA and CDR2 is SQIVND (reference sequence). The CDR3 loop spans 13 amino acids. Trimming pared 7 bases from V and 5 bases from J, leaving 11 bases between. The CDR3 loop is CASTDRRNEKLFF. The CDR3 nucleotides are TGTGCCAGTACTGACAGGCGGAATGAAAAACTGTTTTTT.

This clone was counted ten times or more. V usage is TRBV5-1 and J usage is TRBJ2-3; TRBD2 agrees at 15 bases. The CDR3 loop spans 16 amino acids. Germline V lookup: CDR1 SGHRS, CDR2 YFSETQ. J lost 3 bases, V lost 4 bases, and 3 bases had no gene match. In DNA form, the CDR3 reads TGCGCCAGCAGCGGACTAGCGGGAGGGCTTACAGATACGCAGTATTTT. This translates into CASSGLAGGLTDTQYF.

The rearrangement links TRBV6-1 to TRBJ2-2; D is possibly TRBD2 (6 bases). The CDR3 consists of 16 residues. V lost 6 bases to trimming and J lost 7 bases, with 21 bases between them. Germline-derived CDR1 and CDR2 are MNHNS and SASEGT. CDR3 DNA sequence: TGTGCCAGCAGGGAACCCTCTAGCGTTCGTGGCGGGGAGCTGTTTTTT. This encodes CASREPSSVRGGELFF.

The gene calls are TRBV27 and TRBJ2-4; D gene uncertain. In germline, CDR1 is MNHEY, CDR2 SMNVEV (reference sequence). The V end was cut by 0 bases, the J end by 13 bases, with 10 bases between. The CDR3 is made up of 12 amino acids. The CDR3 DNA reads TGTGCCAGCAGTTTATCTTCCAAACGGCAGTACTTC. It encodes CASSLSSKRQYF.

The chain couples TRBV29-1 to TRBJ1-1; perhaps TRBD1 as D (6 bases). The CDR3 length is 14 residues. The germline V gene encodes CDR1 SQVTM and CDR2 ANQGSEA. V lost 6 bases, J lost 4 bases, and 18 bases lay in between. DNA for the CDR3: TGCAGCGTCGTAGAGGGGGGGGTCGGCACTGAAGCTTTCTTT. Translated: CSVVEGGVGTEAFF.

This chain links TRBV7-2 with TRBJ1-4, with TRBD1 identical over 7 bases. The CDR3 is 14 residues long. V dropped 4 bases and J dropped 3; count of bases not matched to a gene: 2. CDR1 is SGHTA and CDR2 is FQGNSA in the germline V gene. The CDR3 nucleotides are TGTGCCAGCAGCTACCAGGGGGCTAATGAAAAACTGTTTTTT. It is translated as CASSYQGANEKLFF.

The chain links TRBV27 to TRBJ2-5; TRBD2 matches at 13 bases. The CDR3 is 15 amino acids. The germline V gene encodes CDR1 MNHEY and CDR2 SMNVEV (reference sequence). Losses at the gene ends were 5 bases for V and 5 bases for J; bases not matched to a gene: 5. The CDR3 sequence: CASSELAGGRETQYF. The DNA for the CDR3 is TGTGCCAGCAGTGAACTAGCGGGAGGGCGGGAGACCCAGTACTTC.

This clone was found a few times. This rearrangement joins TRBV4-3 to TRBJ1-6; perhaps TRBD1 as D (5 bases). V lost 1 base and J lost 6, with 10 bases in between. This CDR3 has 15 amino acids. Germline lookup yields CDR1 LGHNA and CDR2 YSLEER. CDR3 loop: CASSQAWGPNSPLHF. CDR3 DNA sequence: TGCGCCAGCAGCCAAGCATGGGGCCCTAATTCACCCCTCCACTTT.

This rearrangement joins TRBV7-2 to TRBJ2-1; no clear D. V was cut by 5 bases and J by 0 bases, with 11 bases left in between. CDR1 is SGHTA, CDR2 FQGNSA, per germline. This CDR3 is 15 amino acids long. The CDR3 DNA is TGTGCCAGCAGCATCGACACCAGCTCCTACAATGAGCAGTTCTTC. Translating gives CASSIDTSSYNEQFF.

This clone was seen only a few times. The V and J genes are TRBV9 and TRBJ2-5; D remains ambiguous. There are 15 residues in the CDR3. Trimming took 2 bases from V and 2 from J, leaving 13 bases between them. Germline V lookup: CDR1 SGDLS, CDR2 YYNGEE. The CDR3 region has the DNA TGTGCCAGCAGCGTCGTCGCGGAGAGACAAGAGACCCAGTACTTC. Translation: CASSVVAERQETQYF. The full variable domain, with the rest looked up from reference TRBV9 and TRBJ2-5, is DSGVTQTPKHLITATGQRVTLRCSPRSGDLSVYWYQQSLDQGLQFLIQYYNGEERAKGNILERFSAQQFPDLHSELNLSSLELGDSALYFCASSVVAERQETQYFGPGTRLLVL.

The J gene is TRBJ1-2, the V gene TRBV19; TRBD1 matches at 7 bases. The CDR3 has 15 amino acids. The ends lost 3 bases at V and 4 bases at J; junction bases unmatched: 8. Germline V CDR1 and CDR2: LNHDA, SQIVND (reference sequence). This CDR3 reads CASSISARGAYGYTF. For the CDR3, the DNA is TGTGCCAGTAGTATTAGTGCCAGGGGGGCCTATGGCTACACCTTC.

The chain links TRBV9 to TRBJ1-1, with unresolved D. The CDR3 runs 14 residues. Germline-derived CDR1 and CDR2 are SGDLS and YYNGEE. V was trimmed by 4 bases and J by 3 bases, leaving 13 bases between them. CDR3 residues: CASSSDDGYTEAFF. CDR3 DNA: TGTGCCAGCAGCAGCGACGACGGGTACACTGAAGCTTTCTTT.

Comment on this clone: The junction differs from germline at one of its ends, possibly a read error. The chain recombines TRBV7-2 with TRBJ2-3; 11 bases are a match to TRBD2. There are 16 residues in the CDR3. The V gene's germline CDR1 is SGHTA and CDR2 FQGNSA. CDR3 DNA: TGTGCCAGCAGTTTAGCGGGAGGGCCTCCCACAGATACGCAGTATTTT. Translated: CASSLAGGPPTDTQYF.

The CDR3 sequence is CASSLEDRAYGYTF. In DNA, the CDR3 is TGTGCCAGCAGCTTGGAGGACAGGGCCTATGGCTACACCTTC. The chain carries TRBV5-4 and TRBJ1-2, with 8 bases aligning to TRBD1. J gave up 4 bases and V 0 bases, and 2 bases lay outside the gene matches. CDR3 size: 14 residues. The germline V gene encodes CDR1 SGHNT and CDR2 YYREEE (reference sequence).